These 28 T cell receptor beta chains share one sample of origin, sequenced in a study of T cell repertoires in cytomegalovirus infection. These TCRs' antigens remain unknown. Via MiXCR, TCRdb re-called the reads, giving one row per CDR3 protein. The sample yields just over 450,000 distinct CDR3 sequences, roughly 43% seen once. The source material was cultured PBMCs, sampled from culture after CMV antigen stimulation. The source is a human donor in good health (CMV status not recorded). Some clones in this sample may be carry-over from other donors' samples.

The DNA for the CDR3 is TGTGCCAGCAGCCGCGCGGGGCGAGGGGAGCTGTTTTTT. It is translated as CASSRAGRGELFF. J is TRBJ2-2 and V is TRBV28; possible D gene TRBD2, 6 bases. This CDR3 region has 13 residues. The V and J ends lost 6 bases and 8 bases respectively, with 13 bases between them. Per germline, CDR1 MDHEN and CDR2 SYDVKM.

In this sample, this clonotype turned up a few times. The chain recombines TRBV7-6 with TRBJ2-5; 7 positions agree with TRBD2. Losses at the gene ends were 5 bases for V and 0 bases for J; bases not matched to a gene: 6. CDR1 and CDR2 from the germline V gene are SGHVS and FNYEAQ. The CDR3 sequence is 15 residues long. CDR3 protein: CASSVERGYQETQYF. The DNA for the CDR3 is TGTGCCAGCAGCGTCGAGCGGGGATACCAAGAGACCCAGTACTTC.

The chain is built from TRBV27 and TRBJ2-1, with TRBD2 matching 7 bases. Germline V gene sequence: CDR1 MNHEY, CDR2 SMNVEV (reference sequence). V dropped 6 bases and J dropped 8; count of bases not matched to a gene: 10. This CDR3 has 14 amino acids. CDR3 amino acids: CASRPTSPLYEQFF. The CDR3 region has the DNA TGTGCCAGCAGACCGACTAGCCCCTTGTATGAGCAGTTCTTC.

V gene TRBV19 combines with J gene TRBJ1-5; no definite D call. There are 16 residues in the CDR3. Trimming left V 3 bases short and J 0 bases short, with 12 bases between. The germline V gene has CDR1 LNHDA and CDR2 SQIVND (reference sequence). The DNA for the CDR3 is TGTGCCAGTAGTATGAAGGGCGGACTTAGCAATCAGCCCCAGCATTTT. The encoded protein is CASSMKGGLSNQPQHF. The entire variable domain, with the rest obtained from reference TRBV19 and TRBJ1-5, is as follows: DGGITQSPKYLFRKEGQNVTLSCEQNLNHDAMYWYRQDPGQGLRLIYYSQIVNDFQKGDIAEGYSVSREKKESFPLTVTSAQKNPTAFYLCASSMKGGLSNQPQHFGDGTRLSIL.

The genes are TRBV7-2 and TRBJ1-1; D may be TRBD1 (6 bases). Trimming took off 3 bases at V and 4 bases at J, with 12 bases between the two ends. Germline V lookup: CDR1 SGHTA, CDR2 FQGNSA. The CDR3 has 14 amino acids. CDR3 in DNA: TGTGCCAGCAGCTTCTGGGGGCGCGGCACTGAAGCTTTCTTT. Protein sequence: CASSFWGRGTEAFF.

Comments on this clonotype: A junction end diverges from the germline sequence, so it may reflect a read error. The chain recombines TRBV5-3 with TRBJ2-1; D could derive from TRBD1 or TRBD2 (5 bases each). TRBV5-3 is known as an ORF, though its function is uncertain. The CDR3 extends over 16 amino acids. CDR3 protein: CASSSVRDLQGNEQFF. As DNA, the CDR3 is TGTGCCAGCAGCTCCGTCCGGGACCTCCAGGGCAATGAGCAGTTCTTC.

This clonotype was seen more than once but under ten times. This chain connects TRBV7-2 to TRBJ2-1, with D unresolved. This CDR3 contains 15 residues. V lost 3 bases to trimming and J lost 0 bases, with 9 bases between them. The germline V gene encodes CDR1 SGHTA and CDR2 FQGNSA. CDR3 residues: CASSFQASSYNEQFF. CDR3 bases: TGTGCCAGCAGCTTTCAAGCGAGCTCCTACAATGAGCAGTTCTTC.

The chain recombines TRBV11-2 with TRBJ2-1; 11 nucleotides agree with TRBD2. Per the germline V gene, CDR1 is SGHAT and CDR2 is FQNNGV. The CDR3 spans 16 residues. J gave up 7 bases and V 5 bases, and 10 bases lay outside the gene matches. CDR3 sequence reads: CASSTQLAGARNEQFF. The DNA of the CDR3 is TGTGCCAGCAGCACCCAACTAGCGGGAGCAAGAAATGAGCAGTTCTTC.

The chain links TRBV6-6 to TRBJ2-3; D not resolved. Trimming cost V 0 bases and J 1 base, with 20 bases left between them. The length of the CDR3 is 19 residues. The germline V gene has CDR1 MNHNY and CDR2 SVGAGI (reference sequence). CDR3 sequence: CASSYSNWIPTAGTDTQYF. In DNA form, the CDR3 reads TGTGCCAGCAGTTACTCGAATTGGATACCGACCGCTGGCACAGATACGCAGTATTTT.

This clonotype has more than one count but fewer than ten. V is TRBV15 and J is TRBJ2-1; no clear D. Germline V gene data show CDR1 as LNHNV and CDR2 as YYDKDF (reference sequence). Between the trimmed V and J ends, which lost 3 bases and 10 bases, there was a span of 13 bases. The CDR3 extends over 13 amino acids. The CDR3 loop reads CATSSYKGLEQFF. In DNA, the CDR3 is TGTGCCACCAGCAGTTATAAAGGCCTGGAGCAGTTCTTC.

This clonotype was recorded many times. This chain links TRBV18 with TRBJ1-2; D is uncertain. This CDR3 contains 14 residues. From germline, CDR1 is KGHSH and CDR2 LQKENI. The V end was cut by 3 bases, the J end by 4 bases, with 12 bases between. CDR3 coding DNA: TGTGCCAGCTCACCCGCCGGGCAGATCTATGGCTACACCTTC. Translating gives CASSPAGQIYGYTF. Full variable domain (outside the CDR3, taken from reference TRBV18 and TRBJ1-2): NAGVMQNPRHLVRRRGQEARLRCSPMKGHSHVYWYRQLPEEGLKFMVYLQKENIIDESGMPKERFSAEFPKEGPSILRIQQVVRGDSAAYFCASSPAGQIYGYTFGSGTRLTVV.

Concerning this clonotype itself: The junction departs from germline at one end; a sequencing error may be responsible. The J gene is TRBJ1-1, the V gene TRBV7-9; tentative D call: TRBD1 (6 bases). CDR1 is SEHNR, CDR2 FQNEAQ, per germline (reference sequence). The CDR3 sequence is 13 residues long. In DNA, the CDR3 is TGTGCCAGCAGCAACAGGGTGAAGACTGAAGCTTTCTTT. Its translation: CASSNRVKTEAFF.

The chain employs TRBV7-4 and TRBJ1-3, with 7 bases aligning to TRBD1. Trimming cost V 3 bases and J 2 bases; bases outside gene matches: 10. The CDR3 sequence is 17 residues long. Per the germline V gene, CDR1 is SGHVT and CDR2 is SQSDAQ. The CDR3 here is CASSFPWAGGTGNTIYF. In nucleotides, the CDR3 is TGTGCCAGCAGCTTCCCCTGGGCAGGGGGTACTGGAAACACCATATATTTT.

The chain is built from TRBV7-2 and TRBJ2-1; D may be TRBD2 (5 bases). V gave up 4 bases and J gave up 8 bases, with 18 bases separating them. CDR1 and CDR2 from the germline V gene are SGHTA and FQGNSA. CDR3 length: 15 amino acids. The CDR3 is CASSSERALSDEQFF. The CDR3 DNA sequence: TGTGCCAGCAGCTCCGAGAGGGCCCTATCTGATGAGCAGTTCTTC.

CDR3 sequence: CSARLPPRGNEQFF. The CDR3 nucleotides read TGCAGTGCTAGATTGCCTCCTCGGGGCAATGAGCAGTTCTTC. The chain recombines TRBV20-1 with TRBJ2-1; a possible D gene is TRBD2 (5 bases). CDR1 is DFQATT, CDR2 SNEGSKA, per germline (reference sequence). V was shortened by 2 bases and J by 6 bases, with 14 bases between the two germline ends. There are 14 residues in the CDR3.

The chain carries TRBV20-1 and TRBJ2-2, with 9 bases matching TRBD2. Looked up from germline, CDR1 is DFQATT and CDR2 is SNEGSKA (reference sequence). With V trimmed by 0 bases and J by 1 base, 6 bases remained unmatched. The CDR3 is 17 residues long. The chain's CDR3 is CSARDRSGGRNTGELFF. The CDR3 region has the DNA TGCAGTGCTAGAGATCGAAGCGGGGGGCGGAACACCGGGGAGCTGTTTTTT.

The genes are TRBV11-2 and TRBJ1-2; tentative D call: TRBD1 (5 bases). From germline, CDR1 is SGHAT and CDR2 FQNNGV. Trimming took 5 bases from V and 4 from J, leaving 17 bases between them. The CDR3 totals 15 residues. In DNA, the CDR3 is TGTGCCAGCAGCCCAGGAACCGGGGGGACCTATGGCTACACCTTC. This codes for CASSPGTGGTYGYTF.

This clonotype was picked up a small number of times. CDR3 nucleotides: TGTGCCAGCAGCTTAGAAGTCCTAGGGTCTGGGGCCAACGTCCTGACTTTC. Protein sequence: CASSLEVLGSGANVLTF. The chain has TRBV7-8 and TRBJ2-6; D is unclear. The CDR3 loop spans 17 amino acids. Trimming pared 1 base from V and 1 base from J, leaving 11 bases between. Germline values: CDR1 SGHVS, CDR2 FQNEAQ.

The gene calls are TRBV7-2 and TRBJ1-1; weak D call: TRBD1 (6 bases). Germline CDR1 reads SGHTA; CDR2 reads FQGNSA. This CDR3 region has 14 residues. V gave up 5 bases and J gave up 1 base, with 11 bases separating them. CDR3 DNA: TGTGCCAGCAGCGCGCAGGGGCAGAACACTGAAGCTTTCTTT. This translates into CASSAQGQNTEAFF.

In this sample, this clonotype turned up a few times. This chain connects TRBV12-3 or TRBV12-4 to TRBJ2-5, with unresolved D. Between the trimmed V and J ends, which lost 1 base and 2 bases, there was a span of 5 bases. This CDR3 spans 13 amino acids. CDR3: CASSLDQQETQYF. The CDR3 nucleotides are TGTGCCAGCAGTTTAGACCAGCAAGAGACCCAGTACTTC.

This clonotype was seen a handful of times. This chain uses TRBV7-2 with TRBJ2-7; a weak D match, TRBD1 (5 bases). Per the germline V gene, CDR1 is SGHTA and CDR2 is FQGNSA. The germline V and J ends were trimmed by 5 bases and 9 bases, with 14 bases remaining between them. The CDR3 has 12 amino acids. Written as DNA, the CDR3 is TGTGCCAGCAGCGGCCCCCAGGGCGGGCAGTACTTC. Its translation: CASSGPQGGQYF.

The chain joins TRBV12-3 or TRBV12-4 to TRBJ1-4, with TRBD1 as a possible D gene (5 bases). This CDR3 contains 16 residues. V was trimmed by 3 bases and J by 5 bases, leaving 16 bases between them. This CDR3 reads CASSFRFRASNEKLFF. The DNA for the CDR3 is TGTGCCAGCAGTTTCCGATTCAGGGCCTCAAATGAAAAACTGTTTTTT.

This clonotype was seen only once. This chain joins TRBV10-3 and TRBJ1-5; no firm D call. Germline CDR1 reads ENHRY; CDR2 reads SYGVKD. V lost 2 bases and J lost 9, with 11 bases in between. The CDR3 covers 13 residues. CDR3 loop: CAISERPDLPQHF. The CDR3 DNA reads TGTGCCATCAGTGAGCGACCCGATCTGCCCCAGCATTTT.

V gene TRBV7-2 combines with J gene TRBJ2-3; D might be TRBD2 (6 bases). V was cut by 5 bases and J by 4 bases, with 19 bases left in between. The CDR3 spans 16 residues. Germline-derived CDR1 and CDR2 are SGHTA and FQGNSA. The CDR3: CASSTSGPPSADTQYF. The CDR3 bases are TGTGCCAGCAGCACGAGCGGGCCCCCTTCGGCAGATACGCAGTATTTT.

The chain has TRBV2 and TRBJ1-2; D gene unclear. Trimming stripped 0 bases from V and 7 bases from J, with 6 bases between. This CDR3 comprises 12 residues. Germline V CDR1 and CDR2: SNHLY, FYNNEI. CDR3 sequence (DNA): TGTGCCAGCAGTGAAGCGGCTCGTGGCTACACCTTC. Translating gives CASSEAARGYTF. Supplemented by reference TRBV2 and TRBJ1-2, the full variable domain reads EPEVTQTPSHQVTQMGQEVILRCVPISNHLYFYWYRQILGQKVEFLVSFYNNEISEKSEIFDDQFSVERPDGSNFTLKIRSTKLEDSAMYFCASSEAARGYTFGSGTRLTVV.

The chain uses TRBV6-8 and TRBJ2-7; D may be TRBD2 (6 bases). Germline CDR1 is MNHGY and CDR2 is SAAAGT. The V and J ends lost 0 bases and 3 bases respectively, with 15 bases between them. The CDR3 covers 16 residues. The CDR3 protein is CASSYSIAEASYEQYF. The CDR3 DNA is TGTGCCAGCAGTTACTCGATAGCGGAGGCCAGCTACGAGCAGTACTTC.

This clonotype was counted ten times or more. The rearrangement joins TRBV7-2 to TRBJ2-3; tentative D call: TRBD1 (6 bases). Trimming pared 5 bases from V and 1 base from J, leaving 13 bases between. In germline, CDR1 is SGHTA, CDR2 FQGNSA. The CDR3 consists of 15 residues. CDR3 sequence: CASSPWTAGTDTQYF. The CDR3 DNA is TGTGCCAGCAGCCCCTGGACAGCTGGCACAGATACGCAGTATTTT.

This chain's CDR3 is CASSQEPGTTSTDTQYF. Written as DNA, the CDR3 is TGCGCCAGCAGCCAAGAACCCGGGACAACTAGCACAGATACGCAGTATTTT. The rearrangement uses TRBV4-3 and TRBJ2-3; a weak D match, TRBD1 (6 bases). CDR1 and CDR2 from the germline V gene are LGHNA and YSLEER. Trimming took off 0 bases at V and 0 bases at J, with 13 bases between the two ends. The CDR3 loop spans 17 amino acids.